This is a list of T cell receptor beta chains from one sample in a study of regulatory T cells in long-lasting Graves disease. TCRdb used MiXCR to reprocess the multiplex PCR reads, holding one entry per CDR3 protein. The sample lists about 470,000 distinct CDR3 sequences; 15% to 20% were seen once. These same records also appear under a second study, on T cells in Graves' hyperthyroidism and ophthalmopathy.

The specimen comprised peripheral blood mononuclear cells (PBMCs), sampled at new diagnosis, from a patient treated with antithyroid drugs. The receptors here all came from a man in his forties with Graves disease. The CDR3 runs from the conserved cysteine through the conserved F or W. D genes are given only for firm matches. Size is stated for part of the rows, as once, few or many counts, or as a class when the clone is expanded.

TRBJ2-2 | TRBD1 | TRBV5-1 | few | TGCGCCAGCACCGGACAGGGACACACCGGGGAGCTGTTTTTT | CASTGQGHTGELFF
TRBJ1-2 | TRBD1 | TRBV12-3/TRBV12-4 | many | TGTGCCAGCAGTCGGGACAGACTCGGCTATGGCTACACCTTC | CASSRDRLGYGYTF
TRBJ2-1 | . | TRBV12-3/TRBV12-4 | . | TGTGCCAGCAGTTTACTGCCAGGGGGGGCGGATGAGCAGTTCTTC | CASSLLPGGADEQFF
TRBJ2-3 | TRBD1 | TRBV12-3/TRBV12-4 | many | TGTGCCTCTCGGGGACAGGGCATCGGGGGTACGCAGTATTTT | CASRGQGIGGTQYF
TRBJ2-7 | TRBD1 | TRBV28 | many | TGTGCCAGCAGACGACCGGGACAGGGCACCTACGAGCAGTACTTC | CASRRPGQGTYEQYF
TRBJ2-1 | TRBD2 | TRBV20-1 | many | TGCAGTGCGGACCCGACTAGCGGGAGAGGTGATGAGCAGTTCTTC | CSADPTSGRGDEQFF
TRBJ2-5 | TRBD2 | TRBV3-1 | . | TGTGCCAGCAGCCAAGCGACTAGCGGGACCCAAGAGACCCAGTACTTC | CASSQATSGTQETQYF
TRBJ2-2 | TRBD1 | TRBV5-1 | . | TGCGCCAGCAGCTTGTATAGTCGAGGACAGGGTAACACCGGGGAGCTGTTTTTT | CASSLYSRGQGNTGELFF
TRBJ2-7 | . | TRBV18 | many | TGTGCCAGCTCACCAGGAGAGACTTTCTACGAGCAGTACTTC | CASSPGETFYEQYF
TRBJ2-5 | TRBD1 | TRBV19 | . | TGTGCCAGTAGTATGGGACAGGGTATGGAGACCCAGTACTTC | CASSMGQGMETQYF
TRBJ2-5 | . | TRBV3-1 | many | TGTGCCAGCAGCCAATGGGCAGGGATTCAAGAGACCCAGTACTTC | CASSQWAGIQETQYF
TRBJ2-1 | . | TRBV2 | many | TGTGCCAGCAGTGAAAGCGGAGCGGAACATGAGCAGTTCTTC | CASSESGAEHEQFF
TRBJ2-1 | TRBD2 | TRBV24-1 | . | TGTGCCACCAGTGATGCGACTAGCGGGAGCCTTAATGAGCAGTTCTTC | CATSDATSGSLNEQFF
TRBJ2-1 | . | TRBV7-8 | many | TGTGCCAGCAGCTTAGACAGACGGGATGAGCAGTTCTTC | CASSLDRRDEQFF
TRBJ2-1 | . | TRBV6-2/TRBV6-3 | . | TGTGCCATCAGTGAGTCTGAATCAGACCTCTTGAACAATGAGCAGTTCTTC | CAISESESDLLNNEQFF
TRBJ2-1 | TRBD2 | TRBV20-1 | . | TGCAGTGCAACAGGGACTAGCGGGAAAGTGGGTGAGCAGTTCTTC | CSATGTSGKVGEQFF
TRBJ2-3 | TRBD1 | TRBV12-5 | many | TGTGCTAGTGGCCAGGGGGCCGTTCCAGATACGCAGTATTTT | CASGQGAVPDTQYF
TRBJ2-1 | . | TRBV20-1 | few | TGCAGTGCTAGAATCCCTCGACTAGAGGGGGGCCCCTACAATGAGCAGTTCTTC | CSARIPRLEGGPYNEQFF
TRBJ2-1 | . | TRBV29-1 | . | TGCAGCGGGCGTCTAGGCAATGAGCAGTTCTTC | CSGRLGNEQFF
TRBJ1-5 | . | TRBV28 | many | TGTGCCAGCAGGCAATCCGAAAGGGTTGGCAATCAGCCCCAGCATTTT | CASRQSERVGNQPQHF
TRBJ2-3 | . | TRBV3-1 | many | TGTGCCAGCAGCCAGTGGGCGGGCACAGATACGCAGTATTTT | CASSQWAGTDTQYF
TRBJ2-7 | TRBD1 | TRBV27 | many | TGTGCCAGCAGTTTAAGAGGGGGCAGGTACGAGCAGTACTTC | CASSLRGGRYEQYF
TRBJ2-1 | . | TRBV3-1 | many | TGTGCCAGCAGCCACGCCCCGGGATTCAAGTACAATGAGCAGTTCTTC | CASSHAPGFKYNEQFF
TRBJ1-2 | TRBD1 | TRBV24-1 | many | TGTGCCACCAGTGATTCCCCGAAGCCGGGACAGGGACGTCAAGGCTACACCTTC | CATSDSPKPGQGRQGYTF
TRBJ2-1 | . | TRBV12-5 | few | TGTGCTAGTGGTTTGCCACAAAAGGGTAACAATGAGCAGTTCTTC | CASGLPQKGNNEQFF
TRBJ2-1 | TRBD2 | TRBV5-1 | . | TGCGCCAGCAGCTTAGGGACTAGCCAGTACAATGAGCAGTTCTTC | CASSLGTSQYNEQFF
TRBJ2-7 | . | TRBV18 | many | TGTGCCAGCTCACCATCCGGGAGCGAGCAGTACTTC | CASSPSGSEQYF
TRBJ2-5 | . | TRBV6-1 | . | TGTGCCAGCAGTGAAGAGTTGGCAGGCTATGAGGGAGAGACCCAGTACTTC | CASSEELAGYEGETQYF
TRBJ2-7 | . | TRBV2 | many | TGTGCCAGCAGAGAGTCAGGGCGCTACGAGCAGTACTTC | CASRESGRYEQYF
TRBJ2-5 | . | TRBV7-9 | . | TGTGCCAGCAGCCTTAGGGGGACCGGTCCAGGGCGAAGAGGCACCCAAGAGACCCAGTACTTC | CASSLRGTGPGRRGTQETQYF
TRBJ2-1 | TRBD2 | TRBV9 | few | TGTGCCAGCAGCGTAGCGGGACTAGTAACTGAGCAGTTCTTC | CASSVAGLVTEQFF
TRBJ2-2 | . | TRBV11-2 | few | TGTGCCAGCAGCTTAGAGGGGAGAGGGACCGGGGAGCTGTTTTTT | CASSLEGRGTGELFF
TRBJ2-7 | . | TRBV5-5 | . | TGTGCCAGCAGTAGACAGGAGACCTACGAGCAGTACTTC | CASSRQETYEQYF
TRBJ1-2 | . | TRBV3-1 | . | TGTGCCAGCAGCCAATCGAGTGGTTTTTACGAAAAGAACTATGGCTACACCTTC | CASSQSSGFYEKNYGYTF
TRBJ2-5 | . | TRBV6-2/TRBV6-3 | . | TGTGCCAGCAGTTACTCGGGAGCAGGGAACCAAGAGGCCCAGTACTTC | CASSYSGAGNQEAQYF
TRBJ2-1 | . | TRBV24-1 | . | TGTGCCACCAGTGATAGCAGGAGGGTCACTGAGCAGTTCTTC | CATSDSRRVTEQFF
TRBJ2-7 | TRBD2 | TRBV19 | few | TGTGCCAGTAGTTTGGGACTAAACTACGAGCAGTACTTC | CASSLGLNYEQYF
TRBJ1-2 | . | TRBV5-1 | . | TGCGCCAGCAGCTTGGCAGGACCCCAAGTCGCCCATGGCTACACCTTC | CASSLAGPQVAHGYTF
TRBJ2-7 | . | TRBV14 | few | TGTGCCAGCAGCGCTACAGTATCTCCCTACGAGCAGTACTTC | CASSATVSPYEQYF
TRBJ1-4 | . | TRBV11-2 | . | TGTGCCAGCAGCTTAGGAAGGACAGTTGAAAAACTGTTTTTT | CASSLGRTVEKLFF
TRBJ2-2 | TRBD1 | TRBV5-1 | many | TGCGCCAGCACTCCGGGACAGTCCGGAGGGGAGCTGTTTTTT | CASTPGQSGGELFF
TRBJ2-3 | . | TRBV6-1 | . | TGTGCCAGCAGGGCAGCTAGCACAGATACGCAGTATTTT | CASRAASTDTQYF
TRBJ2-4 | . | TRBV10-3 | . | TGTGCCACCCAACTGGAAAACATTCAGTACTTC | CATQLENIQYF
TRBJ2-5 | . | TRBV28 | . | TGTGCCAGCAGTTTGTGGGGGGGCGTGGAGACCCAGTACTTC | CASSLWGGVETQYF
TRBJ2-3 | . | TRBV7-8 | many | TGTGCCAGCAGCTTTCAAGGGCCGAGTGCAGATACGCAGTATTTT | CASSFQGPSADTQYF
TRBJ2-1 | . | TRBV7-2 | many | TGTGCCAGCAGCTTAGATCCGGTCTTCTACAATGAGCAGTTCTTC | CASSLDPVFYNEQFF
TRBJ1-4 | . | TRBV29-1 | few | TGCAGCGTCCAAAGGGGGACAAATGAAAAACTGTTTTTT | CSVQRGTNEKLFF
TRBJ2-7 | . | TRBV10-3 | many | TGTGCCATCGGTGGACTCTCCTACGAGCAGTACTTC | CAIGGLSYEQYF